One sample yielded the 7 T cell receptor beta chains listed below, sequenced in a study of T cells in Graves' hyperthyroidism and ophthalmopathy. RNA transcripts were the template for amplifying TCR beta CDR3 regions. The TCR CDR3 was amplified in a first-round RT-PCR using the HTBI primer set. TCRdb processed the multiplex PCR reads anew with MiXCR; each CDR3 protein has one entry. In the table there are about 660,000 distinct CDR3 sequences, roughly 45% of which are singletons. The sample was peripheral blood or thyroid tissue (not recorded which). All receptors come from an adult man with Graves' disease, either hyperthyroidism or ophthalmopathy (not recorded which).

In this sample, this clonotype turned up a few times. This may stem from a read error, because a much larger clone lies one nucleotide away. The chain employs TRBV2 and TRBJ1-2, with D tentatively TRBD1 (5 bases). The germline V gene encodes CDR1 SNHLY and CDR2 FYNNEI. CDR3 length: 14 amino acids. In DNA form, the CDR3 reads TGTGCCAGCAGTGAATTCCGGCTCCAATGGGGCTGCACCTTC. Its protein product is CASSEFRLQWGCTF.

The chain couples TRBV13 to TRBJ1-6, with D unclear. V shed 0 bases and J shed 8 bases, with 14 bases lying between them. The CDR3 contains 16 residues. Germline lookup yields CDR1 PRHDT and CDR2 FYEKMQ (reference sequence). The CDR3 DNA reads as TGTGCCAGCAGCTTAGGCTCGGGGAAGTCGGATTCACCCCTCCACTTT. It specifies CASSLGSGKSDSPLHF.

This clonotype has only a few counts. The chain carries TRBV7-9 and TRBJ1-4; 7 positions agree with TRBD1. Germline-derived CDR1 and CDR2 are SEHNR and FQNEAQ (reference sequence). V lost 5 bases and J lost 7; bases outside the gene matches: 19. This CDR3 is 18 amino acids long. Here the CDR3 DNA reads TGTGCCAGCAGCCAGTCTCCGGGACAGCCTTTTGGTAGTGAAAAACTGTTTTTT. Residues: CASSQSPGQPFGSEKLFF. The entire variable domain, with the rest obtained from reference TRBV7-9 and TRBJ1-4, is as follows: DTGVSQNPRHKITKRGQNVTFRCDPISEHNRLYWYRQTLGQGPEFLTYFQNEAQLEKSRLLSDRFSAERPKGSFSTLEIQRTEQGDSAMYLCASSQSPGQPFGSEKLFFGSGTQLSVL.

This clonotype was seen a few times. The rearrangement joins TRBV12-3 or TRBV12-4 to TRBJ1-2; D not certain. This CDR3 spans 14 amino acids. V was pared by 7 bases and J by 2 bases, with 14 bases between. The CDR3 region is CASTRSGRNYGYTF. CDR3 nucleotides: TGTGCCAGCACCAGGTCCGGGAGGAACTATGGCTACACCTTC.

J is TRBJ1-6 and V is TRBV7-9; 8 bases align to TRBD1. CDR1 and CDR2 from the germline V gene are SEHNR and FQNEAQ (reference sequence). V trimming: 6 bases; J trimming: 8 bases; junction bases outside the gene matches: 12. The CDR3 has 16 amino acids. The CDR3 here is CASSYSTGADHSPLHF. In DNA, the CDR3 is TGTGCCAGCAGTTACTCGACAGGGGCAGACCATTCACCCCTCCACTTT.

This clonotype was counted many times. This chain connects TRBV29-1 to TRBJ1-1; no firm D call. V was pared by 2 bases and J by 10 bases, with 14 bases between. The CDR3 is 12 residues long. Germline assignment: CDR1 SQVTM and CDR2 ANQGSEA. The CDR3 protein is CSVEPSTEVAFF. The CDR3 coding sequence is TGCAGCGTTGAACCATCGACCGAGGTAGCTTTCTTT.

The rearrangement joins TRBV11-2 to TRBJ1-6, with 10 bases aligning to TRBD1. CDR1 is SGHAT and CDR2 is FQNNGV in the germline V gene. CDR3 size: 17 residues. V dropped 2 bases and J dropped 7; count of bases not matched to a gene: 8. The CDR3 here is CASSLIAGQGVNSPLHF. CDR3 nucleotide sequence: TGTGCCAGCAGCTTAATCGCCGGACAGGGGGTGAATTCACCCCTCCACTTT.